This TCR beta chain came from a study of early stage breast cancer tumors. Turning to the study itself: Twelve of the 16 invasive tumors were ER+, PR+ and HER2-.

This CDR3 is 17 amino acids long. Germline CDR1 is SEHNR and CDR2 is FQNEAQ (reference sequence). The ends lost 5 bases at V and 5 bases at J; junction bases unmatched: 10. Only in-frame clones appear in the TCRdb table, and some are missing; sequencing was by immunoSEQ multiplex PCR. This sample has roughly 34,000 clones, with over 65% found just once. As to this clone: Its antigen is not identified.

Broader study findings: Compared with adjacent normal breast, tumors showed approximately 2.5-fold denser, more clonal T cells.

The chain combines TRBV7-9 with TRBJ1-4; 11 bases match TRBD1. The sequenced sample consisted of blood. The sequence was collected from a person aged 55-75 years with breast cancer. CDR3 sequence (DNA): TGTGCCAGCAGCAACCGGGACAGGGGGATGATGAATGAAAAACTGTTTTTT. Its translation is CASSNRDRGMMNEKLFF. Combining the CDR3 with reference TRBV7-9 and TRBJ1-4 gives the whole variable domain DTGVSQNPRHKITKRGQNVTFRCDPISEHNRLYWYRQTLGQGPEFLTYFQNEAQLEKSRLLSDRFSAERPKGSFSTLEIQRTEQGDSAMYLCASSNRDRGMMNEKLFFGSGTQLSVL.